This paragraph reports one T cell receptor beta chain. The germline CDR1 and CDR2 sequences are MNHEY and SMNVEV (reference sequence). This CDR3 has 16 residues. The trim removed 0 bases at V and 3 bases at J, leaving 8 bases unmatched. Primers: 60 Vbeta forward and 13 Jbeta reverse. TCRdb keeps only in-frame clones here, not all; method: immunoSEQ multiplex PCR. This table holds fewer than 95,000 clones, 80% found once. The data are from a study of cytomegalovirus exposure and HLA in healthy donors. About the study: A preliminary data release comprised roughly 80 million unique TCRs obtained from HLA-typed donors.

This clonotype originated in a man between 18 and 29 years old in good health and CMV-seronegative. Sequenced material: PBMCs. The gene calls are TRBV27 and TRBJ2-7; 7 nucleotides match TRBD2. This chain's CDR3 is CASSLSGGRFHYEQYF. The DNA of the CDR3 is TGTGCCAGCAGTTTATCGGGAGGGAGGTTTCACTACGAGCAGTACTTC.